This T cell receptor (beta chain) appears in the sequencing data of a study of cytomegalovirus exposure and HLA in healthy donors (dated by TCRdb to 2016 to 2017). Regarding the complete study: According to a later analysis, one platform produced both the roughly 120 validation repertoires and the 666 repertoires of the first cohort. To predict cytomegalovirus infection status, the study combined high-throughput TCR immunosequencing, statistical association of individual TCRs with disease status, and machine learning. A separate validation cohort of roughly 130 different subjects was used in addition to the approximately 700-subject first cohort. The study was designed to test whether signatures of past pathogen exposure could be identified by cataloging public T cell receptors.

The method behind the library was the immunoSEQ multiplex PCR assay. Per the source publication's procedure: To diagnose cytomegalovirus status from the catalog of TCR beta chain sequences, a statistical classification framework was built. TCRdb's version of the immuneACCESS table is confined to in-frame rearrangements and falls short of the full clone set. An unresolved V gene accounts for under half of the shortfall where checked; the remainder is of unknown origin. That table furnishes V, J and clone size, whereas the DNA furnished D and trimming. This sample comprises some 84,000 clones, approximately 91% of them detected only once. The ten largest clones represent 2.1% of the sample. The donors belonged to the validation cohort of around 130 subjects, which was separate from the roughly 700-subject first cohort. The germline V end is reduced by 0 bases and the J end by 5 bases; junction bases left unmatched: 3. The germline V gene gives CDR1 as LGHNA and CDR2 as YNFKEQ. The CDR3 covers 15 residues, taking in both the cysteine and the phenylalanine. The retained sequence is limited to the CDR3, 45 bases, with the frame set at the first base.

What the research found in general, with its limitations: It was suggested by the authors that the approach could potentially be generalized to other disease states and immunological phenotypes. Of the cluster scores, roughly 95% were above 0 in a later analysis, which found that TCRs clustered in the first cohort also tended to co-occur in the 95 to 150 validation repertoires. The classifier was reported to diagnose cytomegalovirus status with high specificity and sensitivity in both the original and validation cohorts. In vitro tests confirmed that a few of the cytomegalovirus-associated TCR beta chains recognize cytomegalovirus antigens. Most TCR sequences were observed very rarely across donors, whereas some public TCRs were present in many individuals. The study listed approximately 150 TCR beta chains as associated with cytomegalovirus. All 120 or so repertoires were used to score co-occurrence in the validation cohort in a later analysis, because that analysis had no HLA typing for the cohort.

Worth noting for this clone: Its antigen target is currently unknown. Base quality data are lacking; no much larger clone is found one base away.

This TCR came from a man aged 25-45 years in good health and CMV-seronegative. The specimen sequenced was PBMCs. The chain links TRBV4-2 with TRBJ2-1, with TRBD2 identical over 8 junction bases. CDR3 reads: CASSQDSGSHNEQFF. In nucleotides, the sequence is TGTGCCAGCAGCCAAGACAGCGGGAGCCACAATGAGCAGTTCTTC.